These 12 T cell receptor beta chains were all obtained from the same sample, sequenced in a study of OX40 agonist ivuxolimab in advanced cancers. Profiling relied on immunoSEQ multiplex PCR, and the TCRdb table lists in-frame clones only, not all of them. The sample yields about 72,000 clones, about 85% seen once. Specimen: CD4+ or CD8+ T cells sorted from blood, collected in a trial of the OX40 agonist ivuxolimab. These TCRs come from an adult with an advanced solid tumor such as melanoma, head and neck, liver or kidney cancer.

The chain uses TRBV27 and TRBJ1-1; possible D gene TRBD1, 6 bases. Per germline, CDR1 MNHEY and CDR2 SMNVEV (reference sequence). V gave up 1 base and J gave up 6 bases, with 15 bases separating them. This CDR3 has 15 residues. The DNA for the CDR3 is TGTGCCAGCAGTTTATTCCCGCAGGGGAAGCCTGAAGCTTTCTTT. Translation: CASSLFPQGKPEAFF.

In DNA, the CDR3 is TGTGCCAGCAGCTTAGTTTTTACTAGCGGTTCGACCCAGTACTTC. Protein product: CASSLVFTSGSTQYF. The rearrangement joins TRBV11-1 to TRBJ2-5, with 8 positions matching TRBD2. Germline CDR1 SGHAT, CDR2 FQDESV (reference sequence). The CDR3 extends over 15 amino acids. Trimming took 1 base from V and 7 from J; bases not matched to a gene: 8.

The V call is TRBV2, the J call TRBJ2-5, with 10 bases identical to TRBD1. CDR3 length equals 16 residues. CDR1 is SNHLY and CDR2 is FYNNEI in the germline V gene. V trimming: 4 bases; J trimming: 5 bases; junction bases outside the gene matches: 10. CDR3 DNA sequence: TGTGCCAGCAGTGGAACGACAGGGGGCAACTGGGAGACCCAGTACTTC. Translating gives CASSGTTGGNWETQYF.

V gene TRBV5-8 combines with J gene TRBJ1-5, with TRBD1 matching over 7 bases. From germline, CDR1 is SGHTS and CDR2 YDEGEE. J lost 5 bases, V lost 6 bases, and 8 bases had no gene match. The CDR3 sequence is 14 residues long. CDR3 amino acids: CASNPTGMDQPQHF. DNA for the CDR3: TGTGCCAGCAACCCGACAGGGATGGATCAGCCCCAGCATTTT.

This clone was picked up one time. J is TRBJ2-3 and V is TRBV21-1; TRBD2 was called by the table and not checked on the DNA. TRBV21-1 is shown as a pseudogene. CDR3 size: 16 residues. The chain's CDR3 is CASKALAGGSTDTQYF. The CDR3 coding sequence is TGTGCCAGCAAGGCTTTAGCGGGAGGGAGCACAGATACGCAGTATTTT.

The V and J genes are TRBV2 and TRBJ2-2; 8 bases map to TRBD1. The CDR3 is made up of 16 amino acids. The V and J ends lost 4 bases and 1 base, in that order; junction bases with no gene match: 5. Germline-derived CDR1 and CDR2 are SNHLY and FYNNEI. The CDR3 region is CASSVLGQGNTGELFF. Here the CDR3 DNA reads TGTGCCAGCAGTGTCCTAGGACAGGGGAACACCGGGGAGCTGTTTTTT.

The chain combines TRBV5-6 with TRBJ2-2; no definite D call. Germline V gives CDR1 SGHDT, CDR2 YYEEEE. The CDR3 is 12 residues long. V lost 5 bases to trimming and J lost 1 base, with 3 bases between them. CDR3 sequence: CASSLNTGELFF. CDR3 DNA sequence: TGTGCCAGCAGTTTGAACACCGGGGAGCTGTTTTTT. Filled out from reference TRBV5-6 and TRBJ2-2, the complete variable domain reads DAGVTQSPTHLIKTRGQQVTLRCSPKSGHDTVSWYQQALGQGPQFIFQYYEEEERQRGNFPDRFSGHQFPNYSSELNVNALLLGDSALYLCASSLNTGELFFGEGSRLTVL.

This rearrangement joins TRBV9 to TRBJ2-7, with TRBD2 matching over 7 bases. The CDR3 is 14 amino acids. The germline V gene has CDR1 SGDLS and CDR2 YYNGEE. The V gene end was trimmed by 7 bases and the J gene end by 5 bases; junction bases not matched to a gene: 12. The CDR3: CASGRLASENEQYF. The CDR3 DNA is TGTGCCAGCGGAAGACTAGCCAGTGAGAACGAGCAGTACTTC.

The chain has TRBV7-3 and TRBJ2-2, with D possibly TRBD1 on 5 matching bases. CDR1 is SGHTA, CDR2 FQGTGA, per germline. The V end was cut by 5 bases, the J end by 8 bases, with 18 bases between. The CDR3 extends over 15 amino acids. The CDR3 DNA reads as TGTGCCAGCAGCGGGGATGGCAGGGAAGTAGGGGAGCTGTTTTTT. Encoded protein: CASSGDGREVGELFF. Complete variable domain (other parts from reference TRBV7-3 and TRBJ2-2): GAGVSQTPSNKVTEKGKYVELRCDPISGHTALYWYRQSLGQGPEFLIYFQGTGAADDSGLPNDRFFAVRPEGSVSTLKIQRTERGDSAVYLCASSGDGREVGELFFGEGSRLTVL.

This chain links TRBV4-1 with TRBJ2-5; no definite D call. The germline V gene has CDR1 MGHRA and CDR2 YSYEKL. The CDR3 is made up of 13 amino acids. V shed 1 base and J shed 5 bases, with 8 bases lying between them. The CDR3 here is CASSQVILETQYF. The DNA of the CDR3 is TGCGCCAGCAGCCAAGTTATATTGGAGACCCAGTACTTC.

This chain connects TRBV27 to TRBJ2-2; a possible D gene is TRBD2 (6 bases). Looked up from germline, CDR1 is MNHEY and CDR2 is SMNVEV (reference sequence). The CDR3 runs to 14 residues. V lost 4 bases, J lost 4 bases, and 10 bases lay in between. CDR3 in amino acids: CASSSYGGTGELFF. The CDR3 nucleotides are TGTGCCAGCAGTTCCTACGGGGGCACCGGGGAGCTGTTTTTT.

Note on this clone: This sample includes further DNA sequences coding for the same CDR3. The rearrangement uses TRBV7-9 and TRBJ1-1; tentative D call: TRBD1 (6 bases). V lost 1 base and J 4 bases, leaving 10 bases between the germline ends. The CDR3 has 14 residues. Germline V lookup: CDR1 SEHNR, CDR2 FQNEAQ (reference sequence). CDR3: CASSLVGGGTEAFF. As DNA, the CDR3 is TGTGCCAGCAGCTTAGTAGGAGGGGGCACTGAAGCTTTCTTT.